One sample yielded the 10 T cell receptor beta chains listed below, sequenced in a study of CD8 T cells in ankylosing spondylitis. TCRdb reanalysed the 5' RACE reads using MiXCR and keeps one entry per CDR3 protein. The sample comprises over 150,000 distinct CDR3 sequences, roughly 12% of which are singletons, and approximately 17% rests with the top ten. Source material: blood, either unsorted or a sorted T cell fraction (not recorded which). These receptors all stem from a male donor with ankylosing spondylitis or in good health (not recorded which).

The V gene is TRBV6-1, the J gene TRBJ2-7; D unclear. Germline CDR1 reads MNHNS; CDR2 reads SASEGT. There are 14 residues in the CDR3. V dropped 6 bases and J dropped 3 bases, with 15 bases sitting between them. For the CDR3, the DNA is TGTGCCAGCAGCCCCCGCAGGTCAGACTACGAGCAGTACTTC. As protein: CASSPRRSDYEQYF.

This clonotype has just a few counts. The chain's CDR3 is CSARGTGVYNEQFF. Here the CDR3 DNA reads TGCAGTGCTAGGGGGACTGGGGTCTACAATGAGCAGTTCTTC. The chain employs TRBV20-1 and TRBJ2-1, with D tentatively TRBD2 (6 bases). V was trimmed by 3 bases and J by 3 bases, leaving 12 bases between them. CDR3 length equals 14 residues. The V gene's germline CDR1 is DFQATT and CDR2 SNEGSKA (reference sequence).

This clonotype was counted a few times. The genes are TRBV19 and TRBJ1-1, with 7 bases that match TRBD1. Germline values: CDR1 LNHDA, CDR2 SQIVND (reference sequence). V lost 5 bases and J lost 4; bases outside the gene matches: 13. This CDR3 is 16 amino acids long. CDR3 nucleotide sequence: TGTGCCAGTAGTGCGGCCCTGACAGGGCTAGTCACTGAAGCTTTCTTT. It is translated as CASSAALTGLVTEAFF. The entire variable domain, with the rest obtained from reference TRBV19 and TRBJ1-1, is as follows: DGGITQSPKYLFRKEGQNVTLSCEQNLNHDAMYWYRQDPGQGLRLIYYSQIVNDFQKGDIAEGYSVSREKKESFPLTVTSAQKNPTAFYLCASSAALTGLVTEAFFGQGTRLTVV.

The J gene is TRBJ2-1, the V gene TRBV5-6; 8 nucleotides align to TRBD1. V shed 0 bases and J 10 bases; nucleotides not matched to a gene: 9. The CDR3 has 15 residues. Germline V gene data show CDR1 as SGHDT and CDR2 as YYEEEE. This CDR3 is CASSLAGQGGSEQFF. The CDR3 DNA reads TGTGCCAGCAGCTTGGCCGGACAGGGTGGAAGCGAGCAGTTCTTC. Based on the CDR3 plus reference TRBV5-6 and TRBJ2-1, the full variable domain is DAGVTQSPTHLIKTRGQQVTLRCSPKSGHDTVSWYQQALGQGPQFIFQYYEEEERQRGNFPDRFSGHQFPNYSSELNVNALLLGDSALYLCASSLAGQGGSEQFFGPGTRLTVL.

This clonotype turned up a few times. The rearrangement links TRBV20-1 to TRBJ2-7; 7 nucleotides line up with TRBD1. Germline values: CDR1 DFQATT, CDR2 SNEGSKA (reference sequence). Losses at the gene ends were 5 bases for V and 1 base for J; bases not matched to a gene: 11. The length of the CDR3 is 15 residues. CDR3 residues: CSASVEGANSYEQYF. The CDR3, as DNA: TGCAGTGCTTCGGTTGAGGGGGCTAATTCCTACGAGCAGTACTTC.

J is TRBJ1-1 and V is TRBV7-6; TRBD1 matches at 7 bases. J lost 0 bases, V lost 5 bases, and 6 bases had no gene match. CDR1 is SGHVS, CDR2 FNYEAQ, per germline. The CDR3 loop spans 15 amino acids. The CDR3 loop reads CASSPRQGMNTEAFF. As DNA, the CDR3 is TGTGCCAGCAGCCCCCGACAGGGAATGAACACTGAAGCTTTCTTT.

The chain recombines TRBV19 with TRBJ1-1, with D unresolved. V dropped 0 bases and J dropped 4 bases, with 9 bases sitting between them. The CDR3 spans 14 residues. From germline, CDR1 is LNHDA and CDR2 SQIVND (reference sequence). The CDR3 spells CASSIDSDGTEAFF. The CDR3 bases are TGTGCCAGTAGTATAGATTCGGACGGCACTGAAGCTTTCTTT.

This clonotype was seen repeatedly, ten times or more. The chain couples TRBV4-1 to TRBJ2-3; D is unclear. Germline values: CDR1 MGHRA, CDR2 YSYEKL. There are 14 residues in the CDR3. The ends were cut back, 0 bases at V and 6 bases at J, with 10 bases in the middle. CDR3 sequence (DNA): TGCGCCAGCAGCCAAGAGCCAGGCGCTGATACGCAGTATTTT. Translating it yields CASSQEPGADTQYF.

The table lists this clonotype with a few counts. The chain is built from TRBV7-8 and TRBJ1-5; maybe TRBD1 (5 bases). The CDR3 is made up of 14 amino acids. Between the trimmed V and J ends, which lost 1 base and 7 bases, there was a span of 11 bases. Germline lookup yields CDR1 SGHVS and CDR2 FQNEAQ. The CDR3 is CASSLGGSGQPQHF. The CDR3 nucleotides read TGTGCCAGCAGCTTAGGGGGGTCTGGACAGCCCCAGCATTTT.

This clonotype has a handful of counts. This chain connects TRBV5-1 to TRBJ2-7, with 7 bases aligning to TRBD1. The junction had 4 bases not matched to a gene; V was cut back by 4 bases and J by 6 bases. Looked up from germline, CDR1 is SGHRS and CDR2 is YFSETQ. This CDR3 region has 12 residues. CDR3 region: CASSRQGVEQYF. CDR3 nucleotide sequence: TGCGCCAGCAGCCGACAGGGTGTCGAGCAGTACTTC.